The clone carrying this T cell receptor beta chain was counted a few times. The sample comes from a study of blood T cell repertoires in COVID-19. Trimming cost V 1 base and J 3 bases, with 7 bases left between them. CDR1 and CDR2 (germline): SGHRS, YFSETQ. CDR3 length equals 13 residues. Authors' analysis steps: Amplified reference gene primers provided the basis for estimating nucleated cell counts. Using immunoSEQ multiplex PCR, the repertoire was profiled, and TCRdb retains in-frame clones only, with some absent. The DNA gave D and trimming, while V, J and clone size come from that table. Of 130,000 to 150,000 clones listed, around 87% were seen once; the top ten hold 35% to 40%.

Sequencing was carried out using peripheral blood. The receptor comes from a man aged 45 to 65 who had recovered from COVID-19. The V and J genes are TRBV5-1 and TRBJ1-1; D unresolved. This CDR3 is CASSLSADTEAFF. In DNA form, the CDR3 reads TGCGCCAGCAGCTTGAGCGCGGACACTGAAGCTTTCTTT.